This T cell receptor beta chain was found in a study of blood T cell repertoires in COVID-19. This clone was counted between two and nine times. Germline assignment: CDR1 LNHDA and CDR2 SQIVND (reference sequence). This CDR3 is built from 12 residues. Deletions cut 1 base from V and 6 bases from J, with 6 bases between. The protocol was immunoSEQ multiplex PCR, while the TCRdb copy is restricted to in-frame clones and leaves out a portion. The table records 200,000 to 250,000 clones, approximately 85% of them present only once. Sequencing input: PBMCs or T cells enriched from blood (not recorded which). This clonotype originated in a woman aged 50 to 60 with acute COVID-19. The J gene is TRBJ1-1, the V gene TRBV19; TRBD1 is a possible D gene (5 bases). CDR3 sequence: CASSIGRAEAFF. The CDR3 nucleotides are TGTGCCAGTAGTATAGGCAGGGCTGAAGCTTTCTTT.